This T cell receptor (beta chain) was captured in a study of blood T cell repertoires in COVID-19. In the study overall: There were acute and convalescent COVID-19 samples, and they came from the United States, Italy and Spain.

Germline CDR1 SGHTA, CDR2 FQGNSA. The CDR3 covers 17 residues. After removal of 1 base from V and 6 bases from J, the junction contained 10 bases not matched to a gene. Data came from immunoSEQ multiplex PCR; TCRdb stores just in-frame clones and leaves some out. The sample consists of 60,000 to 65,000 clones, approximately 86% of them appearing once. The rearrangement uses TRBV7-2 and TRBJ2-1; TRBD2 agrees at 9 bases. Sequencing was done on a sample of peripheral blood. The sequence was collected from a man between 50 and 59 years old with active COVID-19. CDR3 DNA sequence: TGTGCCAGCAGCTTAGTATTCGGCGGGGGGGCCGCCAATGAGCAGTTCTTC. This sequence encodes CASSLVFGGGAANEQFF.